A single T cell receptor (beta chain) is shown here with its context. Its antigen remains unidentified. Nothing much larger sits one base from this clone, and base qualities are not available. The immunoSEQ Assay, a bias-controlled multiplex PCR, was used to amplify TCRbeta CDR3 regions from genomic DNA. The original methods were these. Nucleated cell counts per sample were estimated from amplification of reference gene primers within the assay. Sequence reads were collapsed and filtered to measure the absolute abundance of every unique TCRbeta CDR3 rearrangement. For each sample, productive Simpson clonality was calculated as the square root of Simpson's diversity index over productive rearrangements. TCRdb provides this immuneACCESS table in a form limited to in-frame rearrangements. Some clones are lacking; in checked studies, under half of them reflect an unresolved V gene, and why the rest are absent is not known. From that table come the V and J calls and clone size; the DNA was used to work out D and trimming. The sample table holds under 350,000 clones, of which 80% to 90% were seen once. Of the sample, roughly 4.2% is held by the ten largest clones.

This sample is part of a study of blood T cell repertoires in COVID-19 (dated by TCRdb to 2019 to 2021). Background on the whole study: Samples from collaborators originated in the United States, Italy and Spain and spanned both the acute and convalescent phases of COVID-19. The material from the prospective study consisted of cDNA or gDNA derived from T cells, B-cell-depleted T cells, or PBMCs. Subjects who had been exposed to COVID-19, were actively infected with it, or had recovered from it provided the deeply sampled blood TCRbeta repertoires that made up the dataset. The repertoires were released in a freely available public database intended as a resource for research on the immune response to SARS-CoV-2. The samples were drawn from the first 160 participants of the ongoing ImmuneRACE study and from more than 1,000 subjects provided by 6 global collaborators. Sample metadata almost always included a de-identified subject ID, COVID-19 status, age in years and sex. Where HLA class I and class II types were available, the types were taken from metadata supplied by the sample provider, not from assay-based typing. Summary of the overall study and its limitations: How much clinical and demographic metadata was included differed by source and by participant, and the metadata was provided uncurated.

Participants in the prospective study were enrolled through a virtual design, were aged 18 to 89 years, and lived in 24 United States geographic areas. To assign participants to cohorts, the prospective study relied on clinical history that participants themselves reported in a screening survey and a study questionnaire. Mobile phlebotomists in the prospective study collected whole blood, serum and a nasopharyngeal or oropharyngeal swab from every participant. Prospective study participants could optionally give additional blood draws and questionnaires over an approximately two-month period. Blood samples from the prospective study were shipped frozen or at room temperature prior to DNA extraction. V is reduced by 3 bases and J by 1 base, leaving a spacing of 13 bases between them. CDR1 and CDR2 (SGHTA, FQGTGA) derive from the germline V gene. CDR3 length: 16 amino acids, cysteine to phenylalanine. Only the CDR3 DNA is retained, 48 bases long and in frame from the first base.

This receptor was identified in a woman between 40 and 50 years old with acute COVID-19. The V and J segments used are TRBV7-3 and TRBJ1-3; the D gene is possibly TRBD1, with 6 bases matching. Sequencing input: PBMCs or T cells enriched from blood (not recorded which). The sequenced DNA: TGTGCCAGCAGCTTTGGTATAGGGGGTTCTGGAAACACCATATATTTT. This sequence encodes CASSFGIGGSGNTIYF. Supplemented by the reference TRBV7-3 and TRBJ1-3 proteins around the CDR3, the complete variable domain is GAGVSQTPSNKVTEKGKYVELRCDPISGHTALYWYRQSLGQGPEFLIYFQGTGAADDSGLPNDRFFAVRPEGSVSTLKIQRTERGDSAVYLCASSFGIGGSGNTIYFGEGSWLTVV.